Listed below are T cell receptor beta chains from one sample, sequenced in a study of blood T cell repertoires in COVID-19. TCRdb's copy holds only in-frame clones and misses some; the assay was immunoSEQ multiplex PCR. Here the sample spans 430,000 or so clones, around 87% being singletons. Sequenced input: PBMCs or T cells enriched from blood (not recorded which). The receptors originated from a woman between 40 and 55 years old who had recovered from COVID-19. CDR3s include the opening cysteine and the closing phenylalanine or tryptophan. The order of the fields is CDR3 length, V gene, J gene, clone size, D gene, CDR3 protein, CDR3 DNA. A D gene is named only where the DNA matches it firmly. Expanded clones are given a class, and other clones once, few, many or no size at all.

15	TRBV6-5	TRBJ2-7	-	TRBD2	CASTPVAGVSYEQYF	TGTGCCAGCACTCCAGTAGCGGGAGTGTCCTACGAGCAGTACTTC
12	TRBV7-9	TRBJ2-1	-	-	CASSLDRAEQFF	TGTGCCAGCAGCTTAGACAGGGCTGAGCAGTTCTTC
19	TRBV6-2/TRBV6-3	TRBJ1-2	-	TRBD1	CASSYGGREPGQSTYGYTF	TGTGCCAGCAGTTACGGGGGGAGAGAACCGGGACAGAGCACCTATGGCTACACCTTC
14	TRBV7-2	TRBJ1-2	-	-	CASSLGGLGYGYTF	TGTGCCAGCAGCTTAGGAGGGCTAGGGTATGGCTACACCTTC
13	TRBV7-2	TRBJ2-3	-	-	CASSWQHGDTQYF	TGTGCCAGCAGCTGGCAGCACGGGGATACGCAGTATTTT
14	TRBV5-1	TRBJ1-4	-	TRBD1	CASSSDRYNEKLFF	TGCGCCAGCAGCTCGGACAGGTATAATGAAAAACTGTTTTTT
15	TRBV28	TRBJ1-5	-	-	CASSFFQYSNQPQHF	TGTGCCAGCAGTTTCTTCCAGTATAGCAATCAGCCCCAGCATTTT
15	TRBV5-1	TRBJ1-2	-	TRBD1	CASSLGQGASEGYTF	TGCGCCAGCAGCTTGGGACAGGGGGCATCAGAAGGCTACACCTTC
16	TRBV27	TRBJ2-3	once	TRBD2	CASSFRTGGPLNTQYF	TGTGCCAGCAGTTTCCGAACGGGAGGGCCCCTGAATACGCAGTATTTT
15	TRBV4-1	TRBJ2-7	-	-	CASSQELAKGYEQYF	TGCGCCAGCAGCCAAGAACTAGCTAAGGGCTACGAGCAGTACTTC
14	TRBV11-2	TRBJ2-3	-	TRBD2	CASSHSGRADTQYF	TGTGCCAGCAGCCATAGCGGGAGGGCAGATACGCAGTATTTT
17	TRBV5-1	TRBJ2-2	-	TRBD2	CASSGMVAGVSTGELFF	TGCGCCAGCAGCGGGATGGTAGCGGGAGTGTCGACCGGGGAGCTGTTTTTT
14	TRBV5-4	TRBJ2-3	-	TRBD2	CASSWNLAGDTQYF	TGTGCCAGCAGCTGGAACCTAGCGGGTGATACGCAGTATTTT
12	TRBV6-1	TRBJ1-2	-	-	CASSDSFSLLNF	TGTGCCAGCAGTGATTCCTTCTCGTTACTGAACTTC
13	TRBV30	TRBJ1-2	-	TRBD1	CAGTTTGGGGYTF	TGTGCCGGAACGACGACAGGGGGGGGTGGCTACACCTTC
13	TRBV12-3/TRBV12-4	TRBJ1-1	-	TRBD1	CASRTGGWTEAFF	TGTGCCAGCAGGACAGGGGGTTGGACTGAAGCTTTCTTT
14	TRBV24-1	TRBJ2-1	-	TRBD1	CATTSPGQGNEQFF	TGTGCCACCACCTCCCCGGGACAGGGAAATGAGCAGTTCTTC
15	TRBV11-2	TRBJ2-2	-	TRBD1	CASSPMRGRTGELFF	TGTGCCAGCAGCCCTATGAGGGGGCGAACCGGGGAGCTGTTTTTT
11	TRBV5-1	TRBJ2-7	-	-	CASSDSLEQYF	TGCGCCAGCAGCGACTCCTTGGAGCAGTACTTC
15	TRBV27	TRBJ1-3	once	TRBD1	CAKINQGGYGNTIYF	TGTGCCAAGATCAACCAGGGGGGTTATGGAAACACCATATATTTT
15	TRBV5-6	TRBJ2-6	-	-	CASSLGLSGANVLTF	TGTGCCAGCAGCTTGGGACTGTCTGGGGCCAACGTCCTGACTTTC
20	TRBV15	TRBJ2-1	-	TRBD2	CATSSVRLAGGQSSYNEQFF	TGTGCCACCAGCAGCGTCAGACTAGCGGGAGGCCAGAGCTCCTACAATGAGCAGTTCTTC
15	TRBV28	TRBJ1-4	few	TRBD1	CASSPPTGENEKLFF	TGTGCCAGCAGTCCCCCGACAGGGGAAAATGAAAAACTGTTTTTT
14	TRBV3-1/TRBV3-2	TRBJ1-5	-	TRBD1	CASSLGQGNQPQHF	TGTGCCAGCAGCCTCGGACAGGGGAATCAGCCCCAGCATTTT
13	TRBV3-1/TRBV3-2	TRBJ1-1	-	-	CASSPFRETEAFF	TGTGCCAGCAGCCCCTTCCGGGAGACTGAAGCTTTCTTT
18	TRBV7-6	TRBJ2-1	-	TRBD2	CASSLYRLAGGFYNEQFF	TGTGCCAGCAGCTTATACAGACTAGCGGGAGGGTTCTACAATGAGCAGTTCTTC
14	TRBV6-5	TRBJ1-2	-	TRBD1	CASSYETGVRGYTF	TGTGCCAGCAGTTACGAGACAGGGGTTCGAGGCTACACCTTC
14	TRBV18	TRBJ2-7	-	-	CASSPRRGFYEQYF	TGTGCCAGCTCTCCCCGGCGGGGCTTTTACGAGCAGTACTTC
16	TRBV21-1	TRBJ2-2	-	-	CASSNLAGGFTGELFF	TGTGCCAGCAGCAACCTAGCGGGAGGGTTCACCGGGGAGCTGTTTTTT
13	TRBV13	TRBJ1-1	-	TRBD1	CASSLGTGQEAFF	TGTGCCAGCAGCTTAGGGACAGGGCAAGAAGCTTTCTTT
12	TRBV5-4	TRBJ1-2	-	TRBD1	CASSFRGQGYTF	TGTGCCAGCAGCTTCAGGGGGCAGGGCTACACCTTC
12	TRBV7-9	TRBJ1-1	-	-	CASSLYGQEAFF	TGTGCCAGCAGCTTATATGGACAAGAAGCTTTCTTT
15	TRBV27	TRBJ1-2	-	-	CASSLAGGTNYGYTF	TGTGCCAGCAGTTTAGCGGGGGGGACTAACTATGGCTACACCTTC
15	TRBV4-2	TRBJ1-5	-	-	CASSQEASGAQPQHF	TGTGCCAGCAGCCAAGAGGCTTCAGGGGCTCAGCCCCAGCATTTT
13	TRBV5-8	TRBJ2-4	-	-	CASSLRGGNIQYF	TGTGCCAGCAGCTTGAGGGGGGGAAACATTCAGTACTTC
13	TRBV29-1	TRBJ1-3	-	-	CSVLGRASNTIYF	TGCAGCGTTTTGGGCAGGGCTTCAAACACCATATATTTT
13	TRBV6-5	TRBJ2-7	-	-	CASSSSRGGEQYF	TGTGCCAGCAGTTCATCCAGGGGCGGCGAGCAGTACTTC
17	TRBV21-1	TRBJ1-5	-	-	CASSKSQAGARGQAQHF	TGTGCCAGCAGCAAAAGTCAAGCAGGGGCTAGGGGACAGGCCCAGCATTTT
12	TRBV12-3/TRBV12-4	TRBJ1-2	-	-	CASSFGNYGYTF	TGTGCCAGCAGTTTCGGGAACTATGGCTACACCTTC
14	TRBV30	TRBJ2-5	once	-	CAWTRWGGSETQYF	TGTGCCTGGACCCGCTGGGGGGGCTCGGAGACCCAGTACTTC
14	TRBV28	TRBJ2-5	-	-	CASQQGLRQETQYF	TGTGCCAGCCAACAGGGACTAAGGCAAGAGACCCAGTACTTC
14	TRBV19	TRBJ1-5	-	TRBD1	CASSTGTAGQPQHF	TGTGCCAGTAGTACCGGGACAGCAGGCCAGCCCCAGCATTTT
17	TRBV7-8	TRBJ1-4	-	TRBD1	CASSLGGTGGANEKLFF	TGTGCCAGCAGCTTAGGGGGGACAGGGGGAGCTAATGAAAAACTGTTTTTT
16	TRBV6-5	TRBJ2-1	-	TRBD1	CASRYRGDSSYNEQFF	TGTGCCAGCAGATACAGGGGCGATAGCTCCTACAATGAGCAGTTCTTC
13	TRBV27	TRBJ2-7	once	-	CASSLDRTYEQYF	TGTGCCAGCAGTTTAGACAGAACCTACGAGCAGTACTTC
18	TRBV9	TRBJ2-2	-	TRBD2	CASSPHQYLAGRTGELFF	TGTGCCAGCAGCCCCCACCAGTATCTAGCGGGGCGGACCGGGGAGCTGTTTTTT
16	TRBV5-1	TRBJ2-2	-	TRBD1	CASQGVVVGSTGELFF	TGCGCTTCACAGGGGGTTGTAGTTGGTTCTACCGGGGAGCTGTTTTTT
15	TRBV4-3	TRBJ1-1	-	TRBD1	CASSQGTGTNTEAFF	TGCGCCAGCAGCCAGGGGACAGGGACGAACACTGAAGCTTTCTTT
16	TRBV5-4	TRBJ2-1	-	-	CASSLSQGSFYNEQFF	TGTGCCAGCAGCTTGTCACAGGGCAGTTTTTACAATGAGCAGTTCTTC
12	TRBV10-3	TRBJ1-1	few	-	CAISDPLTEAFF	TGTGCCATCAGTGACCCCCTCACTGAAGCTTTCTTT
15	TRBV6-6	TRBJ2-3	-	TRBD2	CATKTSGRPTDTQYF	TGTGCCACCAAAACTAGCGGGAGACCGACAGATACGCAGTATTTT
15	TRBV2	TRBJ2-2	-	-	CATRKEQANTGELFF	TGTGCCACACGTAAGGAACAGGCGAACACCGGGGAGCTGTTTTTT
15	TRBV24-1	TRBJ2-5	once	TRBD2	CATSDPRGEGETQYF	TGTGCCACCAGTGATCCGCGGGGGGAGGGAGAGACCCAGTACTTC
15	TRBV27	TRBJ1-2	-	TRBD1	CATRGGQGGGYGYTF	TGTGCCACCCGAGGAGGACAGGGCGGGGGATATGGCTACACCTTC
15	TRBV4-1	TRBJ2-1	-	-	CASSQVRDAYNEQFF	TGCGCCAGCAGCCAAGTCCGGGATGCCTACAATGAGCAGTTCTTC